This T cell receptor (beta chain) was profiled in a study of blood T cell repertoires in COVID-19. CDR1 and CDR2 (germline): SGHNT, YENEEA. This CDR3 has 19 residues. Losses at the gene ends were 3 bases for V and 4 bases for J; bases not matched to a gene: 13. Libraries were prepared by immunoSEQ multiplex PCR; TCRdb keeps only in-frame clonotypes and omits some of them. The sample lists 250,000 to 350,000 clones, more than 75% occurring once. The chain has TRBV11-3 and TRBJ2-3; 13 bases agree with TRBD2. The clonotype was recovered from a woman aged 60-75 years in a cohort exposed to, infected with or recovered from COVID-19 (not recorded which). Sequencing used PBMCs or T cells enriched from blood (not recorded which). DNA for the CDR3: TGTGCCAGCAGCTTGGGTACTAGCGGGAGGGCCGGGGCCGCAGATACGCAGTATTTT. This translates into CASSLGTSGRAGAADTQYF.